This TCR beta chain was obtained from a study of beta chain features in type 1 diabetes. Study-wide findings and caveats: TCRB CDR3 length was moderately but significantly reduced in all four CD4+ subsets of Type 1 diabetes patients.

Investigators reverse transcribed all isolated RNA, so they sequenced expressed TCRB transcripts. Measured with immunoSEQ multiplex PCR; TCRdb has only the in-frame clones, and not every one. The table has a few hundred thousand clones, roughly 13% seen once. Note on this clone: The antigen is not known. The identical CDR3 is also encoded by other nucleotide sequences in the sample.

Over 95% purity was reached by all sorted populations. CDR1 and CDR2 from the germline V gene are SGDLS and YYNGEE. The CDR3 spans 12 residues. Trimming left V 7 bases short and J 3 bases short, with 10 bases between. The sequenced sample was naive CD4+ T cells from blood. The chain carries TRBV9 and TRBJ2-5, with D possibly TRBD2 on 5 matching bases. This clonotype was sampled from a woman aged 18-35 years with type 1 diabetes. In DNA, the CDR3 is TGTGCCAGCTCCCGGGGTGAAGAGACCCAGTACTTC. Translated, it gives CASSRGEETQYF.